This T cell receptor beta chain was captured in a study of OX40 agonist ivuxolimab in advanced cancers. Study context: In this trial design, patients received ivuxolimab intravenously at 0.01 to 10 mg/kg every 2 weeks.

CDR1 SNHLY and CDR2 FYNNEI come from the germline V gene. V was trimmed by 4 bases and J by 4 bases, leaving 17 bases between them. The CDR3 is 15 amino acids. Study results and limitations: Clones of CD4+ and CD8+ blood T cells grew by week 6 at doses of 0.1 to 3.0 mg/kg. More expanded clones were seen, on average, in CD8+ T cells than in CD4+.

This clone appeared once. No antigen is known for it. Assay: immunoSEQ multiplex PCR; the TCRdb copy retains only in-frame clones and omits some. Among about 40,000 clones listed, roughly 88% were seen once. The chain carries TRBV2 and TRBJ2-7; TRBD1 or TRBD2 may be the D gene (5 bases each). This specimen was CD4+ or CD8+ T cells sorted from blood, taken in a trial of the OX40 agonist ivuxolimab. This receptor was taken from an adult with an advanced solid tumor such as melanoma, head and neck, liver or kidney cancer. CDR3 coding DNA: TGTGCCAGCAGTGGAGGGCAGGACAACCCATACGAGCAGTACTTC. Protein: CASSGGQDNPYEQYF. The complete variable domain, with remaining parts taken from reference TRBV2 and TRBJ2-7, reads EPEVTQTPSHQVTQMGQEVILRCVPISNHLYFYWYRQILGQKVEFLVSFYNNEISEKSEIFDDQFSVERPDGSNFTLKIRSTKLEDSAMYFCASSGGQDNPYEQYFGPGTRLTVT.